The 13 T cell receptor beta chains presented below share a single source sample, sequenced in a study of cytomegalovirus exposure and HLA in healthy donors. TCRdb's copy holds only in-frame clones and misses some; the assay was immunoSEQ multiplex PCR. Of some 170,000 clones detected, 85% to 90% appear once; the ten largest clones hold 1.4%. Sequenced sample: PBMCs. All receptors derive from a woman aged 30 to 39 in good health and CMV-seronegative.

The chain joins TRBV12-5 to TRBJ2-5; 15 bases fit TRBD2. Looked up from germline, CDR1 is LGHNT and CDR2 is FRNRAP. The CDR3 has 20 amino acids. Trimming at V came to 2 bases and at J to 3 bases, leaving 13 bases not matched to a gene. CDR3 in amino acids: CASGLPRPGLAGGLEETQYF. For the CDR3, the DNA is TGTGCTAGTGGTTTGCCACGACCGGGACTAGCGGGGGGCCTAGAAGAGACCCAGTACTTC.

The chain is built from TRBV2 and TRBJ1-2; D gene unclear. The V gene's germline CDR1 is SNHLY and CDR2 FYNNEI. V shed 7 bases and J shed 4 bases, with 4 bases lying between them. The CDR3 is 10 residues long. CDR3 DNA sequence: TGTGCCAGCACTCGCTATGGCTACACCTTC. Protein product: CASTRYGYTF.

V and J are TRBV15 and TRBJ2-1; 7 bases align to TRBD2. With 0 bases clipped from V and 0 bases from J, the junction kept 11 bases outside the gene matches. Germline values: CDR1 LNHNV, CDR2 YYDKDF (reference sequence). The length of the CDR3 is 19 residues. The CDR3, as DNA: TGTGCCACCAGCAGAGATCTATCCTGGGGCGGGGGCTCCTACAATGAGCAGTTCTTC. Translated: CATSRDLSWGGGSYNEQFF.

The chain combines TRBV4-2 with TRBJ1-5, with a possible D match to TRBD1 (6 bases). V dropped 9 bases and J dropped 5 bases, with 14 bases sitting between them. CDR3 length equals 13 residues. Per the germline V gene, CDR1 is LGHNA and CDR2 is YNFKEQ. CDR3 sequence: CASNRDIDQPQHF. The CDR3, as DNA: TGTGCCAGTAACCGGGACATCGATCAGCCCCAGCATTTT.

The chain uses TRBV18 and TRBJ2-3, with 12 positions matching TRBD2. Germline V CDR1 and CDR2: KGHSH, LQKENI. This CDR3 comprises 15 residues. With 4 bases clipped from V and 4 bases from J, the junction kept 3 bases outside the gene matches. This chain's CDR3 is CASSQTSGGPDTQYF. In DNA form, the CDR3 reads TGTGCCAGCTCACAGACTAGCGGGGGCCCAGATACGCAGTATTTT. The whole variable domain, filled in from reference TRBV18 and TRBJ2-3, reads NAGVMQNPRHLVRRRGQEARLRCSPMKGHSHVYWYRQLPEEGLKFMVYLQKENIIDESGMPKERFSAEFPKEGPSILRIQQVVRGDSAAYFCASSQTSGGPDTQYFGPGTRLTVL.

This clone is medium-sized in the sample. The chain links TRBV6-1 to TRBJ1-2, with 11 bases identical to TRBD1. Trimming took 0 bases from V and 4 from J; bases not matched to a gene: 4. The CDR3 has 16 residues. Germline CDR1 MNHNS, CDR2 SASEGT. The CDR3 loop is CASSEATGTGGYGYTF. CDR3 DNA: TGTGCCAGCAGTGAAGCCACCGGGACAGGGGGCTATGGCTACACCTTC.

In this sample, this clone turned up a few times. The V and J genes are TRBV19 and TRBJ1-3; D call uncertain. This CDR3 is 15 amino acids long. The V end was cut by 3 bases, the J end by 0 bases, with 9 bases between. Germline CDR1 reads LNHDA; CDR2 reads SQIVND (reference sequence). The CDR3 coding sequence is TGTGCCAGTAGTATTCGACGGAGCTCTGGAAACACCATATATTTT. Its protein product is CASSIRRSSGNTIYF.

This clone showed up just once. The rearrangement links TRBV19 to TRBJ2-1, with a weak D call TRBD2 (5 bases). The CDR3 consists of 16 residues. The germline V gene encodes CDR1 LNHDA and CDR2 SQIVND (reference sequence). Trimming removed 6 bases from V and 0 bases from J, with 15 bases in between. The CDR3 bases are TGTGCCAGTAGAAAGGCGGGCGCGAGCTCCTACAATGAGCAGTTCTTC. Encoded protein: CASRKAGASSYNEQFF.

V is TRBV4-1 and J is TRBJ1-1, with D tentatively TRBD1 (5 bases). This CDR3 region has 15 residues. V shed 5 bases and J shed 4 bases, with 17 bases lying between them. The germline V gene has CDR1 MGHRA and CDR2 YSYEKL. This CDR3 is CASSATRGKRTEAFF. CDR3 DNA sequence: TGCGCCAGCAGCGCCACACGGGGGAAGCGCACTGAAGCTTTCTTT.

Comment on this clone: The same CDR3 is also encoded by other DNA sequences in this sample. The chain employs TRBV5-1 and TRBJ2-1, with TRBD1 matching over 9 bases. The V and J ends lost 0 bases and 4 bases, in that order; junction bases with no gene match: 5. There are 16 residues in the CDR3. The germline V gene encodes CDR1 SGHRS and CDR2 YFSETQ. The CDR3 reads CASSLGDRELYNEQFF. The CDR3 DNA sequence: TGCGCCAGCAGCTTGGGGGACAGGGAACTTTACAATGAGCAGTTCTTC.

This rearrangement joins TRBV9 to TRBJ1-1; the match to TRBD1 covers 7 bases. V shed 3 bases and J 1 base; nucleotides not matched to a gene: 6. Germline assignment: CDR1 SGDLS and CDR2 YYNGEE. The CDR3 has 15 amino acids. The CDR3 protein is CASSGGDSANTEAFF. CDR3 DNA: TGTGCCAGCAGCGGGGGGGACAGTGCGAACACTGAAGCTTTCTTT.

This sequence joins TRBV5-1 and TRBJ2-3; 11 nucleotides match TRBD2. CDR3 length: 17 amino acids. Germline CDR1 reads SGHRS; CDR2 reads YFSETQ. The V segment lost 3 bases and the J segment 1 base; nucleotides outside the gene matches: 7. CDR3 residues: CASSSGLAGGGTDTQYF. CDR3 in DNA: TGCGCCAGCAGCTCCGGACTAGCGGGCGGGGGCACAGATACGCAGTATTTT.

This chain uses TRBV7-8 with TRBJ2-2; 11 nucleotides agree with TRBD2. Germline lookup yields CDR1 SGHVS and CDR2 FQNEAQ. J gave up 0 bases and V 4 bases, and 7 bases lay outside the gene matches. There are 18 residues in the CDR3. CDR3 DNA sequence: TGTGCCAGCAGCTACTATAGCGGGGGGGAATCGAACACCGGGGAGCTGTTTTTT. Protein: CASSYYSGGESNTGELFF.